Below, one T cell receptor beta chain is given with its context. Its matching antigen is unknown. V was clipped by 3 bases and J by 8 bases; unmatched bases: 11. CDR1 is SGDLS and CDR2 is YYNGEE in the germline V gene. There are 15 residues in the CDR3. Included in the TCR beta cDNA libraries were unique molecular identifiers. TCRdb re-called the PCR reads with MiXCR, one entry per CDR3 protein. The sample contains hundreds of thousands of distinct CDR3 sequences, 53% of which appear only once. The entry originates in a study of post-analysis software for immune sequencing data. Whole-study findings and limits: Higher frequency in patients than in controls was seen for about 5 TRBV segments, with TRBV5-6, TRBV5-1 and TRBV20-1 among them.

The sequenced sample was blood. The V and J genes are TRBV9 and TRBJ1-2; TRBD1 aligns across 9 bases. This receptor was taken from a girl aged 10 to 17 with multiple sclerosis. CDR3 sequence (DNA): TGTGCCAGCAGCGGACCCAGGACAGGGGCGGGAGGCTACACCTTC. Amino acids: CASSGPRTGAGGYTF.